This passage covers 18 T cell receptor beta chains from one sample sequenced in a study of T cell responses to AZD1222 COVID-19 vaccine. Only in-frame clones appear in the TCRdb table, and some are missing; sequencing was by immunoSEQ multiplex PCR. Of approximately 120,000 clones in the sample, approximately 85% were seen once. This specimen consisted of peripheral blood, obtained 28 days after the second AZD1222 dose. The receptors were gathered from an adult who received the AZD1222 COVID-19 vaccine.

The rearrangement uses TRBV2 and TRBJ1-4; D is possibly TRBD1 (6 bases). Trimming took 4 bases from V and 7 from J, leaving 13 bases between them. In germline, CDR1 is SNHLY, CDR2 FYNNEI. The CDR3 is 14 residues long. The DNA for the CDR3 is TGTGCCAGCAGTGGAGAACAGGGCGGTGAAAAACTGTTTTTT. Amino acid sequence: CASSGEQGGEKLFF.

The V gene is TRBV9, the J gene TRBJ1-2; D is undetermined. V dropped 3 bases and J dropped 5 bases, with 5 bases sitting between them. CDR1 is SGDLS and CDR2 is YYNGEE in the germline V gene. The CDR3 covers 11 residues. The CDR3 nucleotides are TGTGCCAGCAGCGCCGGTTATGGCTACACCTTC. Its translation is CASSAGYGYTF.

V usage is TRBV5-4 and J usage is TRBJ1-2; no reliable D call. The germline CDR1 and CDR2 sequences are SGHNT and YYREEE (reference sequence). The CDR3 length is 15 residues. Between the trimmed V and J ends, which lost 0 bases and 4 bases, there was a span of 13 bases. CDR3 protein: CASSLARQATYGYTF. CDR3 DNA: TGTGCCAGCAGCTTGGCCAGGCAGGCAACCTATGGCTACACCTTC. Supplemented by reference TRBV5-4 and TRBJ1-2, the full variable domain reads ETGVTQSPTHLIKTRGQQVTLRCSSQSGHNTVSWYQQALGQGPQFIFQYYREEENGRGNFPPRFSGLQFPNYSSELNVNALELDDSALYLCASSLARQATYGYTFGSGTRLTVV.

The chain has TRBV9 and TRBJ2-3, with 9 bases fitting TRBD1. The CDR3 runs to 16 residues. Germline trimming cut 6 bases from V and 6 bases from J; bases unmatched to any gene: 14. The germline gives CDR1 SGDLS, CDR2 YYNGEE. CDR3 in amino acids: CASKRSGQGTGDTQYF. CDR3 nucleotide sequence: TGTGCCAGCAAGCGGTCAGGACAGGGGACTGGGGATACGCAGTATTTT.

This chain joins TRBV11-2 and TRBJ2-6; no reliable D call. Germline CDR1 reads SGHAT; CDR2 reads FQNNGV. This CDR3 has 16 residues. V lost 0 bases and J 2 bases, leaving 8 bases between the germline ends. The chain's CDR3 is CASSLDGVTGANVLTF. The CDR3 DNA is TGTGCCAGCAGCTTAGATGGGGTTACTGGGGCCAACGTCCTGACTTTC.

This chain joins TRBV24-1 and TRBJ2-1; TRBD2 agrees at 7 bases. CDR1 is KGHDR and CDR2 is SFDVKD in the germline V gene. The CDR3 has 16 residues. V trimming: 3 bases; J trimming: 1 base; junction bases outside the gene matches: 5. CDR3 sequence reads: CATSDKLAASYNEQFF. Written as DNA, the CDR3 is TGTGCCACCAGTGATAAGCTAGCGGCTTCCTACAATGAGCAGTTCTTC.

J is TRBJ1-2 and V is TRBV28; 8 positions match TRBD1. Trimming took 1 base from V and 4 from J; bases not matched to a gene: 5. Germline assignment: CDR1 MDHEN and CDR2 SYDVKM. The CDR3 is 15 residues long. CDR3 sequence (DNA): TGTGCCAGCAGTTTATTTCAGGGGGCAGGCTATGGCTACACCTTC. Its translation: CASSLFQGAGYGYTF.

This chain connects TRBV6-5 to TRBJ1-1; 12 nucleotides agree with TRBD1. After removal of 7 bases from V and 6 bases from J, the junction contained 9 bases not matched to a gene. In germline, CDR1 is MNHEY, CDR2 SVGAGI. This CDR3 is 15 amino acids long. The CDR3 nucleotides read TGTGCCAGCACCCGTGGGGGACAGGGGGCCTCTGAAGCTTTCTTT. Translating it yields CASTRGGQGASEAFF.

The chain has TRBV5-4 and TRBJ2-5; 8 nucleotides agree with TRBD1. The CDR3 covers 15 residues. V was pared by 4 bases and J by 5 bases, with 10 bases of the junction left unmatched. Germline CDR1 reads SGHNT; CDR2 reads YYREEE (reference sequence). The CDR3 DNA sequence: TGTGCCAGCAGCCACGGACAGGGCATTAGTGAGACCCAGTACTTC. Its translation: CASSHGQGISETQYF.

This clone was detected only a few times. The V and J genes are TRBV7-9 and TRBJ2-2; D is ambiguous. The V end was cut by 1 base, the J end by 2 bases, with 5 bases between. This CDR3 contains 14 residues. The germline CDR1 and CDR2 sequences are SEHNR and FQNEAQ (reference sequence). The CDR3 DNA follows: TGTGCCAGCAGCTTAGACAGTAACACCGGGGAGCTGTTTTTT. It encodes CASSLDSNTGELFF.

Only one count was recorded for this clone. This rearrangement joins TRBV3-1 (or the pseudogene TRBV3-2) to TRBJ2-7; D remains unclear. The CDR3 is made up of 12 amino acids. CDR1 LGHDT and CDR2 YNNKEL come from the germline V gene (reference sequence). Trimming removed 4 bases from V and 6 bases from J, with 10 bases in between. In DNA, the CDR3 is TGTGCCAGCAGCCGAGGACGCGTCGAGCAGTACTTC. Translating it yields CASSRGRVEQYF.

The chain couples TRBV5-1 to TRBJ1-5; D remains ambiguous. This CDR3 is 14 amino acids long. V lost 4 bases and J lost 6, with 14 bases in between. Germline assignment: CDR1 SGHRS and CDR2 YFSETQ. The CDR3 DNA reads TGCGCCAGCAGCCTAGATTCGGGTGGTCAGCCCCAGCATTTT. It codes for CASSLDSGGQPQHF.

The chain links TRBV15 to TRBJ2-6, with 7 bases identical to TRBD1. The CDR3 loop spans 16 amino acids. The V segment lost 4 bases and the J segment 1 base; nucleotides outside the gene matches: 4. Germline V gene data show CDR1 as LNHNV and CDR2 as YYDKDF (reference sequence). For the CDR3, the DNA is TGTGCCACCAGCATGTACAGGGGTTCTGGGGCCAACGTCCTGACTTTC. Amino acid sequence: CATSMYRGSGANVLTF.

The chain has TRBV5-1 and TRBJ2-1; TRBD1 matches 9 bases. Germline V gene lookup returns CDR1 SGHRS and CDR2 YFSETQ. V dropped 1 base and J dropped 2; count of bases not matched to a gene: 1. The CDR3 loop spans 15 amino acids. For the CDR3, the DNA is TGCGCCAGCAGCTTGTGGACAGGGGCCTACAATGAGCAGTTCTTC. Residues: CASSLWTGAYNEQFF.

The rearrangement links TRBV5-1 to TRBJ2-5, with 10 nucleotides matching TRBD2. Germline assignment: CDR1 SGHRS and CDR2 YFSETQ. The V gene end was trimmed by 7 bases and the J gene end by 0 bases; junction bases not matched to a gene: 6. The CDR3 contains 15 residues. The CDR3 region is CASRIAGGYQETQYF. DNA for the CDR3: TGCGCCAGCCGAATAGCGGGGGGCTACCAAGAGACCCAGTACTTC.

The V gene is TRBV5-4, the J gene TRBJ1-6, with D perhaps TRBD1 (6 bases). CDR3 length: 14 residues. Trimming stripped 4 bases from V and 7 bases from J, with 12 bases between. Germline CDR1 is SGHNT and CDR2 is YYREEE (reference sequence). The DNA of the CDR3 is TGTGCCAGCAGCGCCGACAGGACCAATTCACCCCTCCACTTT. Its protein is CASSADRTNSPLHF. The variable domain in full, with the rest retrieved from reference TRBV5-4 and TRBJ1-6, is ETGVTQSPTHLIKTRGQQVTLRCSSQSGHNTVSWYQQALGQGPQFIFQYYREEENGRGNFPPRFSGLQFPNYSSELNVNALELDDSALYLCASSADRTNSPLHFGNGTRLTVT.

This chain connects TRBV10-2 to TRBJ1-2; no reliable D call. Germline V CDR1 and CDR2: WSHSY, SAAADI. The CDR3 contains 16 residues. Trimming removed 3 bases from V and 8 bases from J, with 22 bases in between. CDR3 amino acids: CASSDRVYIVTGGYTF. CDR3 nucleotides: TGCGCCAGCAGTGATAGGGTATACATCGTAACGGGAGGCTACACCTTC.

The chain links TRBV9 to TRBJ1-2; D is ambiguous. V was cut by 0 bases and J by 2 bases, with 11 bases left in between. Per germline, CDR1 SGDLS and CDR2 YYNGEE. The CDR3 consists of 15 residues. Written as DNA, the CDR3 is TGTGCCAGCAGCGTAGAAGGTGTTTGGAACTATGGCTACACCTTC. It codes for CASSVEGVWNYGYTF.